These 32 T cell receptor beta chains share one sample of origin, sequenced in a study of T cells in Graves' hyperthyroidism and ophthalmopathy. The source material, RNA transcripts, was used to amplify TCR beta CDR3 regions. TCR CDR3 underwent first-round RT-PCR with the HTBI primer set. One entry per CDR3 protein results from TCRdb running MiXCR on the multiplex PCR reads. The sample consists of approximately 420,000 distinct CDR3 sequences, about 15% of them appearing once. Input material: blood. The receptor set was obtained from a woman aged 30 to 39 with Graves' hyperthyroidism.

This clonotype was picked up many times. The chain employs TRBV24-1 and TRBJ2-7, with D tentatively TRBD1 or TRBD2 (5 bases each). This CDR3 is built from 13 residues. Trimming took 9 bases from V and 3 from J, leaving 14 bases between them. Germline loops: CDR1 KGHDR, CDR2 SFDVKD. The CDR3 reads CATSGTGYYEQYF. The CDR3 coding sequence is TGTGCCACCTCAGGGACGGGTTACTACGAGCAGTACTTC.

This clonotype was seen many times. The rearrangement links TRBV2 to TRBJ2-5; D not certain. This CDR3 is built from 11 residues. The V gene's germline CDR1 is SNHLY and CDR2 FYNNEI. V was shortened by 2 bases and J by 7 bases, with 5 bases between the two germline ends. CDR3 coding DNA: TGTGCCAGCAGTGAATCGGCGACCCAGTACTTC. Translating gives CASSESATQYF.

The rearrangement links TRBV15 to TRBJ2-5; weak D call: TRBD2 (5 bases). CDR3 length equals 16 residues. The V gene lost 1 base and the J gene lost 5 bases, with 17 bases spanning the gap. Germline CDR1 is LNHNV and CDR2 is YYDKDF (reference sequence). The CDR3 DNA follows: TGTGCCACCAGCAGAGCAGGCGAGGGCGGTATGGAGACCCAGTACTTC. The encoded protein is CATSRAGEGGMETQYF.

This clonotype was observed once. V usage is TRBV6-9 and J usage is TRBJ2-5, with 7 nucleotides matching TRBD1. The CDR3 is 15 residues long. V trimming: 3 bases; J trimming: 3 bases; junction bases outside the gene matches: 7. Germline V gene sequence: CDR1 MNHGY, CDR2 SVAAGI. This CDR3 is CASSYFGQEEETQYF. As DNA, the CDR3 is TGTGCCAGCAGTTACTTCGGACAGGAGGAAGAGACCCAGTACTTC.

This chain joins TRBV6-4 and TRBJ1-2; D might be TRBD1 (6 bases). V was shortened by 2 bases and J by 7 bases, with 14 bases between the two germline ends. CDR3 size: 14 residues. From germline, CDR1 is MRHNA and CDR2 SNTAGT. The CDR3 spells CASSDGQGLSGYTF. The DNA of the CDR3 is TGTGCCAGCAGTGACGGTCAGGGGCTATCTGGCTACACCTTC.

V is TRBV7-3 and J is TRBJ2-7; D is possibly TRBD1 (6 bases). Germline CDR1 SGHTA, CDR2 FQGTGA. The V and J ends lost 5 bases and 4 bases respectively, with 21 bases between them. This CDR3 is 16 amino acids long. CDR3 nucleotide sequence: TGTGCCAGCAGCGGAAAACATACTTCAGGGACATACGAGCAGTACTTC. Its translation: CASSGKHTSGTYEQYF.

The table lists this clonotype with many counts. DNA of the CDR3: TGTGCCAGCAGTGACGAGACCGGCTCCTACAATGAGCAGTTCTTC. Amino acids: CASSDETGSYNEQFF. The chain uses TRBV6-1 and TRBJ2-1; no firm D call. Trimming took off 3 bases at V and 0 bases at J, with 9 bases between the two ends. This CDR3 has 15 residues. CDR1 MNHNS and CDR2 SASEGT come from the germline V gene.

Ten or more counts support this clonotype. This chain links TRBV29-1 with TRBJ2-7; 7 bases align to TRBD2. This CDR3 has 11 amino acids. J was trimmed by 3 bases and V by 5 bases; bases with no gene match: 1. From germline, CDR1 is SQVTM and CDR2 ANQGSEA. The CDR3 sequence: CSVRGSYEQYF. Here the CDR3 DNA reads TGCAGCGTTCGCGGGAGCTACGAGCAGTACTTC.

This clonotype has a count of ten or more. The chain uses TRBV15 and TRBJ1-5; weak D call: TRBD1 (6 bases). CDR3 length: 15 amino acids. Germline CDR1 is LNHNV and CDR2 is YYDKDF (reference sequence). Between the trimmed V and J ends, which lost 0 bases and 4 bases, there was a span of 10 bases. CDR3 in DNA: TGTGCCACCAGCAGAGAGGCAGGGGAGAATCAGCCCCAGCATTTT. It translates to CATSREAGENQPQHF.

Concerning this clonotype itself: It may be a read error: a sequence one base away is much more abundant. V usage is TRBV6-1 and J usage is TRBJ2-7; TRBD2 might be the D (6 bases). The end of the DNA fits TRBJ2-1 better, so the J call may be wrong. CDR1 and CDR2 (germline): MNHNS, SASEGT. The CDR3 is 16 residues long. In DNA, the CDR3 is TGTGCCAGCAGTGAATTCCCGGGGCTAGCGCCCTACGAGCAGTTCTTC. Protein product: CASSEFPGLAPYEQFF.

At least ten counts were recorded for this clonotype. The chain links TRBV29-1 to TRBJ1-1; 9 nucleotides match TRBD1. Germline values: CDR1 SQVTM, CDR2 ANQGSEA. V lost 6 bases to trimming and J lost 3 bases; unmatched junction nucleotides: 2. This CDR3 has 12 residues. CDR3 residues: CSVGQGDTEAFF. The CDR3 bases are TGCAGCGTGGGACAGGGAGACACTGAAGCTTTCTTT.

CDR3 sequence (DNA): TGTGCCACCAGTGATAGAGCGGGAGGGGACTACAATGAGCAGTTCTTC. Its protein is CATSDRAGGDYNEQFF. The J gene is TRBJ2-1, the V gene TRBV24-1, with TRBD2 matching over 10 bases. Trimming at V came to 3 bases and at J to 3 bases, leaving 4 bases not matched to a gene. CDR3 length: 16 residues. Germline V gives CDR1 KGHDR, CDR2 SFDVKD.

This clonotype has at least ten counts. The V and J genes are TRBV2 and TRBJ2-7, with TRBD2 matching over 10 bases. The germline CDR1 and CDR2 sequences are SNHLY and FYNNEI. The CDR3 contains 15 residues. The V gene end was trimmed by 5 bases and the J gene end by 3 bases; junction bases not matched to a gene: 7. The CDR3 protein is CASSPPLAGVYEQYF. The CDR3 DNA reads as TGTGCCAGCAGTCCTCCCCTAGCGGGAGTCTACGAGCAGTACTTC.

This clonotype was found a few times. The V and J genes are TRBV12-3 or TRBV12-4 and TRBJ2-7, with D perhaps matching TRBD2 (5 bases). The CDR3 covers 14 residues. Deletions cut 2 bases from V and 5 bases from J, with 13 bases between. CDR3 nucleotide sequence: TGTGCCAGCAGTTTAAACCTCCCCGGGAACGAGCAGTACTTC. It specifies CASSLNLPGNEQYF.

This clonotype has a handful of counts. This rearrangement joins TRBV20-1 to TRBJ1-4; D might be TRBD1 (6 bases). There are 13 residues in the CDR3. The germline CDR1 and CDR2 sequences are DFQATT and SNEGSKA (reference sequence). V lost 4 bases, J lost 5 bases, and 11 bases lay in between. CDR3 amino acids: CSATRGGNEKLFF. Written as DNA, the CDR3 is TGCAGTGCTACGAGGGGGGGGAATGAAAAACTGTTTTTT.

This clonotype has ten or more counts. V is TRBV6-2 or TRBV6-3 and J is TRBJ2-7, with 9 nucleotides matching TRBD1. V was clipped by 6 bases and J by 2 bases; unmatched bases: 5. The CDR3 consists of 14 residues. From germline, CDR1 is MNHEY and CDR2 SVGEGT. The CDR3 loop reads CASRTTGGPYEQYF. CDR3 DNA sequence: TGTGCCAGCAGGACCACAGGGGGCCCCTACGAGCAGTACTTC.

This clonotype was detected many times. The chain combines TRBV18 with TRBJ1-1, with TRBD1 matching 9 bases. The CDR3 runs 18 residues. Germline CDR1 reads KGHSH; CDR2 reads LQKENI. J was trimmed by 5 bases and V by 0 bases; bases with no gene match: 13. CDR3 region: CASSPPRTGTGFWTEAFF. CDR3 sequence (DNA): TGTGCCAGCTCACCACCGAGGACGGGGACAGGGTTTTGGACTGAAGCTTTCTTT.

The gene calls are TRBV6-2 or TRBV6-3 and TRBJ1-4, with TRBD1 matching 7 bases. Germline V gives CDR1 MNHEY, CDR2 SVGEGT. This CDR3 region has 13 residues. J gave up 14 bases and V 5 bases, and 11 bases lay outside the gene matches. CDR3 bases: TGTGCCAGCAGTCGGACAGGCCTCGGGCGTCTGTTTTTT. Translation: CASSRTGLGRLFF.

This clonotype showed up just a few times. The V gene is TRBV4-1, the J gene TRBJ1-2; maybe TRBD1 (5 bases). The CDR3 is made up of 14 amino acids. Germline V lookup: CDR1 MGHRA, CDR2 YSYEKL. The V gene lost 0 bases and the J gene lost 5 bases, with 10 bases spanning the gap. CDR3 in amino acids: CASSQESGTYGYTF. CDR3 bases: TGCGCCAGCAGCCAAGAGAGCGGGACTTATGGCTACACCTTC.

This clonotype has just a few counts. V is TRBV20-1 and J is TRBJ1-5; possibly TRBD1 for D (5 bases). V gave up 3 bases and J gave up 4 bases, with 13 bases separating them. This CDR3 region has 14 residues. Germline V lookup: CDR1 DFQATT, CDR2 SNEGSKA (reference sequence). The CDR3 bases are TGCAGTGCTAGTTTCGGGGACGCAAATCAGCCCCAGCATTTT. This sequence encodes CSASFGDANQPQHF.

In this sample, this clonotype turned up a few times. This chain connects TRBV7-9 to TRBJ2-1; D gene ambiguous. The CDR3 length is 13 residues. The germline CDR1 and CDR2 sequences are SEHNR and FQNEAQ (reference sequence). Trimming left V 8 bases short and J 3 bases short, with 11 bases between. The CDR3 DNA reads as TGTGCCAGCCGAATGCGGAGCTACAATGAGCAGTTCTTC. As protein: CASRMRSYNEQFF.

This clonotype came up many times. The gene calls are TRBV6-1 and TRBJ1-3; maybe TRBD1 (5 bases). This CDR3 is 15 amino acids long. Germline V gene lookup returns CDR1 MNHNS and CDR2 SASEGT. Trimming pared 5 bases from V and 6 bases from J, leaving 17 bases between. For the CDR3, the DNA is TGTGCCAGCAGTCCCCTCGGACAAGGGGTAAACACCATATATTTT. Protein: CASSPLGQGVNTIYF.

This chain links TRBV10-1 with TRBJ2-1; the D gene is possibly TRBD1 (6 bases). This CDR3 region has 16 residues. V lost 3 bases to trimming and J lost 2 bases, with 14 bases between them. The germline gives CDR1 WNHNN, CDR2 SYGVQD (reference sequence). The CDR3 region is CASSDSRAGAYNEQFF. In nucleotides, the CDR3 is TGCGCCAGCAGTGATAGCCGGGCAGGGGCCTACAATGAGCAGTTCTTC.

This clonotype has more than one count but fewer than ten. The chain couples TRBV11-2 to TRBJ2-3; D gene unclear. The germline V gene has CDR1 SGHAT and CDR2 FQNNGV. Trimming stripped 0 bases from V and 2 bases from J, with 12 bases between. The CDR3 runs 16 residues. Here the CDR3 reads CASSLDTRAYTDTQYF. As DNA, the CDR3 is TGTGCCAGCAGCTTAGATACCAGAGCCTACACAGATACGCAGTATTTT.

This clonotype has only a few counts. The chain carries TRBV28 and TRBJ2-7; 10 positions agree with TRBD2. Losses at the gene ends were 7 bases for V and 0 bases for J; bases not matched to a gene: 9. The germline V gene encodes CDR1 MDHEN and CDR2 SYDVKM. The CDR3 is made up of 16 amino acids. The CDR3 protein is CASTGGVAGGSYEQYF. In DNA, the CDR3 is TGTGCCAGCACCGGCGGTGTAGCGGGAGGCTCCTACGAGCAGTACTTC.

The genes are TRBV9 and TRBJ1-1, with a weak D call TRBD1 (6 bases). Germline assignment: CDR1 SGDLS and CDR2 YYNGEE. The length of the CDR3 is 16 residues. V was clipped by 3 bases and J by 4 bases, with 19 bases between them. The CDR3 loop reads CASSAPPGGAGTEAFF. For the CDR3, the DNA is TGTGCCAGCAGCGCACCCCCCGGGGGCGCCGGCACTGAAGCTTTCTTT.

This clonotype was observed at least ten times. V usage is TRBV20-1 and J usage is TRBJ2-1, with TRBD2 identical over 10 bases. Looked up from germline, CDR1 is DFQATT and CDR2 is SNEGSKA (reference sequence). The length of the CDR3 is 15 residues. V lost 5 bases and J lost 3; bases outside the gene matches: 7. In nucleotides, the CDR3 is TGCAGTGCTTTTCTTATAGCGGGAGGCTACAATGAGCAGTTCTTC. Its translation is CSAFLIAGGYNEQFF.

The genes are TRBV9 and TRBJ2-6; D uncertain. The CDR3 contains 15 residues. Trimming left V 7 bases short and J 0 bases short, with 11 bases between. CDR1 and CDR2 (germline): SGDLS, YYNGEE. The CDR3 DNA reads TGTGCCAGCTCCCATACAGACTCTGGGGCCAACGTCCTGACTTTC. Translation: CASSHTDSGANVLTF.

As DNA, the CDR3 is TGTGCCAGCAGTGAAACCAGGGGGAGCGAGCAGTACTTC. The encoded protein is CASSETRGSEQYF. The chain uses TRBV25-1 and TRBJ2-7; 7 positions match TRBD1. V lost 2 bases to trimming and J lost 6 bases; unmatched junction nucleotides: 4. Germline values: CDR1 MGHDK, CDR2 SYGVNS. CDR3 length: 13 amino acids.

This clonotype occurred a few times. V usage is TRBV15 and J usage is TRBJ2-5; D is possibly TRBD1 (5 bases). Germline values: CDR1 LNHNV, CDR2 YYDKDF (reference sequence). The CDR3 sequence is 15 residues long. Deletions cut 2 bases from V and 4 bases from J, with 14 bases between. The CDR3 DNA is TGTGCCACCAGCAGATCAGGGTCTCCGACAGAGACCCAGTACTTC. It specifies CATSRSGSPTETQYF.

The CDR3 DNA follows: TGTGCCAGTAGTATAATTTACAGCGATAACACTGAAGCTTTCTTT. It translates to CASSIIYSDNTEAFF. The chain combines TRBV19 with TRBJ1-1; D is unclear. Germline lookup yields CDR1 LNHDA and CDR2 SQIVND (reference sequence). CDR3 length equals 15 residues. The V and J ends lost 2 bases and 2 bases respectively, with 12 bases between them.

This chain connects TRBV27 to TRBJ2-1; 9 nucleotides line up with TRBD2. The CDR3 extends over 14 amino acids. J lost 8 bases, V lost 2 bases, and 4 bases had no gene match. Germline V gene sequence: CDR1 MNHEY, CDR2 SMNVEV (reference sequence). This chain's CDR3 is CASSLLAGRDEQFF. The CDR3 DNA is TGTGCCAGCAGTTTACTAGCGGGAAGGGATGAGCAGTTCTTC.